This T cell receptor (beta chain) was found in a study of CD8+ T cells in alopecia areata. Study-wide points: Normal-skin resident alphabeta T cells also appear among scalp sample sequences. TCR sharing across patients was less clear than in mice, possibly HLA-related.

Deletions cut 7 bases from V and 9 bases from J, with 23 bases between. CDR3 length: 15 amino acids. Germline CDR1 SGHRS, CDR2 YFSETQ. RNA was isolated and reverse transcribed to cDNA, the sequencing template. Libraries were prepared by immunoSEQ multiplex PCR; TCRdb keeps only in-frame clonotypes and omits some of them. Of about 110,000 clones detected, 58% appear once; the ten largest clones hold roughly a quarter. CD4+ and CD8+ T cells were sorted from PBMCs stained for CD3, CD4 and CD8. With respect to this clone: Its antigen is still unknown.

Sequencing was done on a sample of NKG2D-low CD8+ T cells sorted from blood. The chain recombines TRBV5-1 with TRBJ2-1; no clear D. This sequence originates from a human donor with alopecia areata. In DNA, the CDR3 is TGCGCCAGCGGGCGCTCGATCGGCTCATCGAGTGAGCAGTTCTTC. Protein sequence: CASGRSIGSSSEQFF.